Presented here are 3 T cell receptor beta chains from one specimen sequenced in a study of blood T cells in healthy people across ages. A second PCR, run for roughly 7 to 12 cycles, used a sample-barcoded 5' primer plus a J-beta primer mix. From the 5' RACE reads, TCRdb called clonotypes with MiXCR, one entry per CDR3 protein. The data contain around 970,000 distinct CDR3 sequences, roughly 50% of them singletons. Sequencing was done on a sample of blood. Receptors were obtained from a woman aged 60-75 years in good health.

This clonotype turned up a few times. The rearrangement links TRBV2 to TRBJ1-4; a possible D gene is TRBD1 (5 bases). This CDR3 comprises 14 residues. CDR1 SNHLY and CDR2 FYNNEI come from the germline V gene. The ends were cut back, 2 bases at V and 6 bases at J, with 10 bases in the middle. CDR3 nucleotide sequence: TGTGCCAGCAGTGAACGGGGGAATGATGAAAAACTGTTTTTT. As protein: CASSERGNDEKLFF.

Details on this clonotype: The junction departs from germline at one end; a sequencing error may be responsible. V is TRBV11-3 and J is TRBJ2-1; 15 bases are a match to TRBD2. Germline values: CDR1 SGHNT, CDR2 YENEEA. This CDR3 has 17 residues. In DNA form, the CDR3 reads TGTGCCCGCAGCTTAGGTCTTGGACTAGCGGGAGGGCATGAGCAGTTCTTC. Translating it yields CARSLGLGLAGGHEQFF.

V usage is TRBV20-1 and J usage is TRBJ2-3; D unclear. The V gene's germline CDR1 is DFQATT and CDR2 SNEGSKA (reference sequence). The V end was cut by 2 bases, the J end by 2 bases, with 14 bases between. The CDR3 spans 15 residues. The CDR3 DNA follows: TGCAGTGCTAGACCACAAAGAACCCCCACAGATACGCAGTATTTT. Encoded protein: CSARPQRTPTDTQYF.